This passage covers 21 T cell receptor beta chains from one sample sequenced in a study of CD8 T cells in ankylosing spondylitis. TCRdb itself ran the 5' RACE reads through MiXCR, one entry per CDR3 protein. The table shows a few hundred thousand distinct CDR3 sequences, with under 30% occurring only once. The sequencing sample was made of blood, either unsorted or a sorted T cell fraction (not recorded which). The receptors derive from a male donor with ankylosing spondylitis or in good health (not recorded which).

This clonotype has more than one count but fewer than ten. The genes are TRBV10-3 and TRBJ2-1; 9 bases match TRBD2. The germline V gene encodes CDR1 ENHRY and CDR2 SYGVKD. The V segment lost 0 bases and the J segment 6 bases; nucleotides outside the gene matches: 12. The CDR3 has 18 residues. The CDR3 here is CAISESLVRLAVTNEQFF. The CDR3 nucleotides read TGTGCCATCAGTGAGTCGCTTGTTCGACTAGCGGTTACCAATGAGCAGTTCTTC.

The V gene is TRBV20-1, the J gene TRBJ2-5; 8 positions match TRBD2. The ends lost 3 bases at V and 2 bases at J; junction bases unmatched: 11. The CDR3 totals 16 residues. CDR1 and CDR2 from the germline V gene are DFQATT and SNEGSKA (reference sequence). The CDR3 loop is CSASGSGISRQETQYF. CDR3 DNA sequence: TGCAGTGCTAGCGGTAGCGGGATCTCAAGACAAGAGACCCAGTACTTC.

This clonotype occurred many times. V and J are TRBV7-9 and TRBJ2-7; D not certain. The CDR3 has 13 residues. In germline, CDR1 is SEHNR, CDR2 FQNEAQ (reference sequence). Trimming pared 1 base from V and 6 bases from J, leaving 10 bases between. The CDR3 DNA is TGTGCCAGCAGCTTAGAGATAATCGGCGAGCAGTACTTC. It is translated as CASSLEIIGEQYF.

In this sample, this clonotype turned up many times. The rearrangement links TRBV29-1 to TRBJ1-3; D ambiguous. This CDR3 comprises 14 residues. Trimming pared 6 bases from V and 4 bases from J, leaving 16 bases between. Germline values: CDR1 SQVTM, CDR2 ANQGSEA. The CDR3 region has the DNA TGCAGCGTGGAGACACGGGGATTCGGAAACACCATATATTTT. Its protein product is CSVETRGFGNTIYF. The full variable domain, with the rest looked up from reference TRBV29-1 and TRBJ1-3, is SAVISQKPSRDICQRGTSLTIQCQVDSQVTMMFWYRQQPGQSLTLIATANQGSEATYESGFVIDKFPISRPNLTFSTLTVSNMSPEDSSIYLCSVETRGFGNTIYFGEGSWLTVV.

This clonotype was recorded at least ten times. The J gene is TRBJ2-5, the V gene TRBV28; tentative D call: TRBD1 (6 bases). CDR1 is MDHEN, CDR2 SYDVKM, per germline. The CDR3 length is 13 residues. Between the trimmed V and J ends, which lost 10 bases and 2 bases, there was a span of 14 bases. The CDR3 sequence: CATAQGAQETQYF. DNA for the CDR3: TGTGCCACCGCACAGGGAGCTCAAGAGACCCAGTACTTC.

This clonotype was seen a few times. The V gene is TRBV7-6, the J gene TRBJ2-3; 10 bases line up with TRBD1. CDR3 length: 14 amino acids. V shed 1 base and J 5 bases; nucleotides not matched to a gene: 0. CDR1 and CDR2 from the germline V gene are SGHVS and FNYEAQ. The CDR3 nucleotides are TGTGCCAGCAGCTTAGGGGACAGGGGAGATACGCAGTATTTT. It specifies CASSLGDRGDTQYF. Together with reference TRBV7-6 and TRBJ2-3, the CDR3 gives the full variable domain: GAGVSQSPRYKVTKRGQDVALRCDPISGHVSLYWYRQALGQGPEFLTYFNYEAQQDKSGLPNDRFSAERPEGSISTLTIQRTEQRDSAMYRCASSLGDRGDTQYFGPGTRLTVL.

The sample holds a few counts of this clonotype. This chain uses TRBV20-1 with TRBJ2-5; no clear D. V shed 0 bases and J shed 5 bases, with 10 bases lying between them. The CDR3 sequence is 13 residues long. Germline CDR1 and CDR2: DFQATT and SNEGSKA (reference sequence). The DNA of the CDR3 is TGCAGTGCTAGAGACAGAGCTCGGGAGACCCAGTACTTC. This encodes CSARDRARETQYF.

This clonotype has more than one count but fewer than ten. The chain couples TRBV7-3 to TRBJ2-2; no firm D call. The CDR3 has 16 residues. With 5 bases removed from V and 7 bases from J, the gap between germline ends came to 20 bases. CDR1 is SGHTA and CDR2 is FQGTGA in the germline V gene. The CDR3 reads CASSPLTGRFSGELFF. The CDR3 nucleotides read TGTGCCAGCAGCCCGCTAACCGGACGGTTTAGCGGGGAGCTGTTTTTT.

The chain carries TRBV20-1 and TRBJ2-2, with D tentatively TRBD1 (5 bases). Trimming removed 6 bases at V and 1 base at J, with 12 bases between. Germline values: CDR1 DFQATT, CDR2 SNEGSKA (reference sequence). The CDR3 is 14 residues long. This CDR3 reads CSALKGQNTGELFF. The DNA for the CDR3 is TGCAGTGCGCTCAAAGGACAGAACACCGGGGAGCTGTTTTTT.

This clonotype appeared a few times. The chain is built from TRBV7-2 and TRBJ2-7; perhaps D is TRBD1 or TRBD2 (5 bases each). The ends were cut back, 5 bases at V and 6 bases at J, with 14 bases in the middle. Germline assignment: CDR1 SGHTA and CDR2 FQGNSA. This CDR3 has 13 residues. DNA of the CDR3: TGTGCCAGCAGCCCGAGATCGAGGGGCGAGCAGTACTTC. This translates into CASSPRSRGEQYF.

The V call is TRBV2, the J call TRBJ2-3, with D unresolved. Germline lookup yields CDR1 SNHLY and CDR2 FYNNEI. Trimming removed 3 bases at V and 6 bases at J, with 10 bases between. The CDR3 totals 13 residues. CDR3 in amino acids: CASSDQSRDTQYF. The CDR3 DNA reads TGTGCCAGCAGTGACCAAAGCAGGGATACGCAGTATTTT.

V usage is TRBV10-1 and J usage is TRBJ2-3; 7 bases agree with TRBD2. Unmatched junction bases numbered 3, after V lost 1 base and J lost 2 bases. This CDR3 comprises 15 residues. CDR1 is WNHNN and CDR2 is SYGVQD in the germline V gene (reference sequence). As DNA, the CDR3 is TGCGCCAGCAGTGAGTGGCGGGGGAACACAGATACGCAGTATTTT. Its protein is CASSEWRGNTDTQYF.

This clonotype was seen ten or more times. The chain employs TRBV11-2 and TRBJ2-7, with D possibly TRBD1 on 6 matching bases. The V end was cut by 4 bases, the J end by 6 bases, with 10 bases between. CDR1 and CDR2 from the germline V gene are SGHAT and FQNNGV. The CDR3 is made up of 12 amino acids. The CDR3 protein is CASSYNRVEQYF. Written as DNA, the CDR3 is TGTGCCAGCAGCTACAACAGGGTCGAGCAGTACTTC.

The table lists this clonotype with many counts. The CDR3 DNA follows: TGTGCCAGCAGCCAGTCTAGTGAACAGCCCCAGCATTTT. Residues: CASSQSSEQPQHF. The chain combines TRBV6-1 with TRBJ1-5; no firm D call. V gave up 6 bases and J gave up 7 bases, with 13 bases separating them. CDR3 length equals 13 residues. Per the germline V gene, CDR1 is MNHNS and CDR2 is SASEGT.

The chain joins TRBV6-1 to TRBJ1-1, with D perhaps TRBD1 (6 bases). V lost 4 bases and J 4 bases, leaving 10 bases between the germline ends. Germline-derived CDR1 and CDR2 are MNHNS and SASEGT. The CDR3 length is 13 residues. The CDR3 here is CASSANRVTEAFF. CDR3 DNA sequence: TGTGCCAGCAGTGCGAACAGGGTCACTGAAGCTTTCTTT.

CDR3 region: CSVSRASTGEQYF. In DNA, the CDR3 is TGCAGCGTTTCGCGAGCATCAACGGGAGAGCAGTACTTC. The chain carries TRBV29-1 and TRBJ2-7, with a possible D match to TRBD2 (5 bases). The CDR3 length is 13 residues. Trimming shortened V by 5 bases and J by 7 bases, and 18 bases separated the two germline ends. CDR1 is SQVTM, CDR2 ANQGSEA, per germline.

This clonotype was observed at least ten times. The chain joins TRBV20-1 to TRBJ2-7; 9 bases align to TRBD1. Per the germline V gene, CDR1 is DFQATT and CDR2 is SNEGSKA (reference sequence). V trimming: 6 bases; J trimming: 4 bases; junction bases outside the gene matches: 10. This CDR3 spans 14 amino acids. This chain's CDR3 is CSALPGQGGYEQYF. DNA of the CDR3: TGCAGTGCCCTGCCGGGACAGGGAGGGTACGAGCAGTACTTC.

The chain uses TRBV7-2 and TRBJ2-3; D might be TRBD1 or TRBD2, each matching 5 bases. Per the germline V gene, CDR1 is SGHTA and CDR2 is FQGNSA. V lost 2 bases to trimming and J lost 2 bases, with 8 bases between them. The CDR3 contains 14 residues. CDR3 bases: TGTGCCAGCAGCTTATTGGGGGTCACAGATACGCAGTATTTT. This sequence encodes CASSLLGVTDTQYF.

This clonotype was seen many times. This chain uses TRBV24-1 with TRBJ1-2, with a weak D call TRBD1 (6 bases). Germline assignment: CDR1 KGHDR and CDR2 SFDVKD. CDR3 length equals 14 residues. Deletions cut 1 base from V and 6 bases from J, with 11 bases between. The CDR3 nucleotides read TGTGCCACCAGTGATTTAGTATCAGGGGATGGCTACACCTTC. Translating it yields CATSDLVSGDGYTF.

This rearrangement joins TRBV11-1 to TRBJ2-6; weak D call: TRBD1 (5 bases). Germline V gives CDR1 SGHAT, CDR2 FQDESV (reference sequence). The CDR3 is 20 amino acids. Trimming shortened V by 1 base and J by 1 base, and 20 bases separated the two germline ends. The CDR3 bases are TGTGCCAGCAGCTTAGGTAGAGGTTTTGACAGATCTTCTGGGGCCAACGTCCTGACTTTC. Translating it yields CASSLGRGFDRSSGANVLTF.

This clonotype has only a few counts. The rearrangement uses TRBV18 and TRBJ2-3, with 7 bases identical to TRBD2. The germline CDR1 and CDR2 sequences are KGHSH and LQKENI. With 2 bases clipped from V and 6 bases from J, the junction kept 5 bases outside the gene matches. This CDR3 comprises 14 residues. CDR3 loop: CASSPAGLPDTQYF. For the CDR3, the DNA is TGTGCCAGCTCACCAGCGGGACTACCCGATACGCAGTATTTT.